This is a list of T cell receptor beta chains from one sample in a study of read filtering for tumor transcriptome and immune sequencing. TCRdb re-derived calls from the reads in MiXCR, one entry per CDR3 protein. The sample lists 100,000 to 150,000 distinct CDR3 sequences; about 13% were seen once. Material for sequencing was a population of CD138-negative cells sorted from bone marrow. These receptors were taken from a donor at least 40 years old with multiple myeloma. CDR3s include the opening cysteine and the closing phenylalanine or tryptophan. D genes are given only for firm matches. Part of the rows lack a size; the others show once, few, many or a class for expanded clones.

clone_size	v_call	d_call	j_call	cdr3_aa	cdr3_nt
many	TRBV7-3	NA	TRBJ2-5	CASSLYGQLQETQYF	TGTGCCAGCAGCCTCTATGGACAATTACAAGAGACCCAGTACTTC
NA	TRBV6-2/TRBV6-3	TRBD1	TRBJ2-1	CASSSDRVSYNEQFF	TGTGCCAGCAGTTCGGACAGGGTCTCCTACAATGAGCAGTTCTTC
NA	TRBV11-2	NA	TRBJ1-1	CASSLNAGWVNTEAFF	TGTGCCAGCAGCCTCAATGCAGGTTGGGTGAACACTGAAGCTTTCTTT
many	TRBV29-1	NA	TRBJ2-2	CSVLVPNTGELFF	TGCAGCGTTCTTGTTCCGAACACCGGGGAGCTGTTTTTT
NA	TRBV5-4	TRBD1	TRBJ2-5	CASSSYTGGAGETQYF	TGTGCCAGCAGCTCCTATACAGGGGGCGCAGGGGAGACCCAGTACTTC
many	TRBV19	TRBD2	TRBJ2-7	CASSIVRPSGSVNEQYF	TGTGCCAGTAGTATCGTTCGTCCTAGCGGGAGTGTCAACGAGCAGTACTTC
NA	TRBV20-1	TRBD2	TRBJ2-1	CSATRPGTSGRLSYNEQFF	TGCAGTGCAACCCGGCCCGGGACTAGCGGGCGTCTATCCTACAATGAGCAGTTCTTC
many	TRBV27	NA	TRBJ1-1	CASSVSGYTEAFF	TGTGCCAGCAGCGTATCAGGGTACACTGAAGCTTTCTTT
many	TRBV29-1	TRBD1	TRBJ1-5	CSVQGQSNQPQHF	TGCAGCGTACAGGGGCAGAGCAATCAGCCCCAGCATTTT
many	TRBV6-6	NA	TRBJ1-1	CASSPSAPPPPNTEAFF	TGTGCCAGCAGTCCTTCGGCCCCCCCCCCCCCGAACACTGAAGCTTTCTTT
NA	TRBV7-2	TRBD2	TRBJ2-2	CASSPLMGLVNTGELFF	TGTGCCAGCAGTCCCCTGATGGGACTAGTAAACACCGGGGAGCTGTTTTTT
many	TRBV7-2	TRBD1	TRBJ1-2	CASSRPDRMDGYTF	TGTGCCAGCAGCCGACCGGACAGGATGGATGGCTACACCTTC
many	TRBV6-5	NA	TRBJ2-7	CASSYTDKREQYF	TGTGCCAGCAGTTACACAGACAAGCGCGAGCAGTACTTC
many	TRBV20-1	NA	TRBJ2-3	CSARILGADTQYF	TGCAGTGCTAGGATCCTCGGAGCAGATACGCAGTATTTT
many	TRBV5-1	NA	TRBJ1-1	CASSAGEVEAFF	TGCGCCAGCAGCGCTGGCGAAGTTGAAGCTTTCTTT
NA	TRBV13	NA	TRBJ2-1	CASSLMARTVNEQFF	TGTGCCAGCAGCTTAATGGCTAGAACTGTAAATGAGCAGTTCTTC
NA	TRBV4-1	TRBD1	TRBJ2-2	CASSHQDRGDGELFF	TGCGCCAGCAGCCACCAGGACAGGGGTGACGGGGAGCTGTTTTTT
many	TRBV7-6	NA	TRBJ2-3	CASSLIGAEADTQYF	TGTGCCAGCAGCTTAATAGGTGCTGAGGCAGATACGCAGTATTTT
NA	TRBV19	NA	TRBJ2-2	CASSPGQLNTGELFF	TGTGCCAGTAGCCCGGGACAATTGAACACCGGGGAGCTGTTTTTT
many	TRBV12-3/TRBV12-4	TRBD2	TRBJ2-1	CASSRRTSGRYEQFF	TGTGCCAGCAGCCGACGGACTAGCGGGAGGTATGAGCAGTTCTTC
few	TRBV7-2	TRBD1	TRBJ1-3	CARGGRLASAGNTIYF	TGTGCCAGAGGGGGCAGGCTGGCGTCTGCTGGAAACACCATATATTTT
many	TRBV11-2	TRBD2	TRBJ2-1	CASSLDWGGKSYNEQFF	TGTGCCAGCAGCTTAGATTGGGGGGGAAAGTCCTACAATGAGCAGTTCTTC
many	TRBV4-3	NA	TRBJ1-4	CASSQEGGGGEKLFF	TGCGCCAGCAGCCAAGAGGGGGGGGGCGGTGAAAAACTGTTTTTT
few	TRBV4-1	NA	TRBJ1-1	CASSQDGQLMNTEAFF	TGCGCCAGCAGCCAAGATGGGCAGCTCATGAACACTGAAGCTTTCTTT
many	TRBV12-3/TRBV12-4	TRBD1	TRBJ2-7	CASSEQGVREQYF	TGTGCCAGCAGTGAACAGGGGGTCCGGGAGCAGTACTTC
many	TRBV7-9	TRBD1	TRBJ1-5	CASSSDARDRVGQPQHF	TGTGCCAGCAGCTCCGACGCCCGGGACAGGGTCGGTCAGCCCCAGCATTTT
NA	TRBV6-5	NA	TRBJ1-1	CASSSPVTSAFF	TGTGCCAGCAGCAGCCCCGTCACTTCGGCTTTCTTT
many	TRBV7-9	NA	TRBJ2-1	CASSLATTLSGNEQFF	TGTGCCAGCAGTCTCGCTACTACCCTAAGTGGGAATGAGCAGTTCTTC
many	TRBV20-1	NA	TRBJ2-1	CSARGDRSVLAINEQFF	TGCAGTGCTAGAGGAGACCGGTCGGTACTAGCAATAAATGAGCAGTTCTTC
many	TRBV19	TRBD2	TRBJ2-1	CASSSFSGRSSYNEQFF	TGTGCCAGTAGTTCCTTTAGCGGGAGGTCCTCCTACAATGAGCAGTTCTTC
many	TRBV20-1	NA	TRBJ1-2	CSARPPRKGYTF	TGCAGTGCCAGACCCCCCAGGAAGGGCTACACCTTC
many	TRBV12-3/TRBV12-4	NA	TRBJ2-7	CASWAGPWWKQYF	TGTGCCAGCTGGGCGGGACCCTGGTGGAAGCAGTACTTC
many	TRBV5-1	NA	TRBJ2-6	CASSLDALGSGANVLTF	TGCGCCAGCAGCTTGGACGCGTTGGGCTCTGGGGCCAACGTCCTGACTTTC
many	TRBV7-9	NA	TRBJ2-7	CASSGSGYEQYF	TGTGCCAGCAGCGGGTCAGGATACGAGCAGTACTTC
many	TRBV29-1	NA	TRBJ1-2	CSVEDFQAYGYTF	TGCAGCGTTGAAGATTTTCAAGCCTATGGCTACACCTTC
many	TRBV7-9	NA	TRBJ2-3	CASSLEASGTDTQYF	TGTGCCAGCAGCTTAGAGGCTAGTGGGACAGATACGCAGTATTTT